The rows below give T cell receptor beta chains drawn from one sample of a study of Graves' ophthalmopathy and Graves' hyperthyroidism. TCRdb analysed the multiplex PCR reads with MiXCR anew, one entry per CDR3 protein. This table has 740,000 or so distinct CDR3 sequences, roughly 40% appearing once. Sequencing was done on a sample of peripheral blood. The source is an adult man with Graves' ophthalmopathy. CDR3s include the opening cysteine and the closing phenylalanine or tryptophan. The order of the fields is D gene, J gene, V gene, clone size, CDR3 DNA, CDR3 protein. The D gene is left open where the match is weak. Clone size, where shown, is once, few, many, or a class for clones that have expanded.

NA | TRBJ1-2 | TRBV20-1 | NA | TGCAGTGCTAGGAGTCCATGGGTGTCTAACTATGGCTACACCTTC | CSARSPWVSNYGYTF
TRBD2 | TRBJ2-3 | TRBV10-2 | NA | TGTGCCAGCAGCGGCGGGACTAGGGAGACAGATACGCAGTATTTT | CASSGGTRETDTQYF
NA | TRBJ2-2 | TRBV7-3 | few | TGTGCCAGCAGCTTAACACTCTCGGGGCCTAACACCGGGGAGCTGTTTTTT | CASSLTLSGPNTGELFF
TRBD1 | TRBJ2-2 | TRBV7-9 | once | TGTGCCAGCACCCACCAGGGGGCTATCGGGGAGCTGTTTTTT | CASTHQGAIGELFF
NA | TRBJ2-2 | TRBV10-3 | NA | TGTGCCACCGTCGGCACCGGGGAGCTGTTTTTT | CATVGTGELFF
TRBD1 | TRBJ1-2 | TRBV29-1 | NA | TGCAGCGTTTGGGCCCCGGACAGGACGACCTATGGCTACACCTTC | CSVWAPDRTTYGYTF
NA | TRBJ1-6 | TRBV6-5 | NA | TGTGCCAGCAGTTACTCCACAGTAACCAATTCACCCCTCCACTTT | CASSYSTVTNSPLHF
TRBD1 | TRBJ1-1 | TRBV9 | many | TGTGCCAGCAGCGTAGGACAGGGGGCAGCTGAAGCTTTCTTT | CASSVGQGAAEAFF
NA | TRBJ1-3 | TRBV2 | NA | TGTGCCAGCAGTCGGGACACCGGACTATCAGGAAACACCATATATTTT | CASSRDTGLSGNTIYF
TRBD1 | TRBJ2-7 | TRBV19 | NA | TGTGCCAGTAGCGTCGGGACAGGGACCTACGAGCAGTACTTC | CASSVGTGTYEQYF
NA | TRBJ1-5 | TRBV24-1 | many | TGTGCCACCAGTTTACAGGTAGATTATCAGCCCCAGCATTTT | CATSLQVDYQPQHF
NA | TRBJ1-5 | TRBV24-1 | NA | TGTGCCTGGAGCCTTACAGGGACTCAGCCCCAGCATTTT | CAWSLTGTQPQHF
NA | TRBJ1-2 | TRBV16 | many | TGTGCCAGCAGCCAAGGGCTCTATGGCTACACCTTC | CASSQGLYGYTF
TRBD1 | TRBJ1-5 | TRBV20-1 | NA | TGCAGTGCGCATACAGGGGCAGGAGGCAATCAGCCCCAGCATTTT | CSAHTGAGGNQPQHF
TRBD1 | TRBJ1-6 | TRBV10-2 | NA | TGCGCCAGAAGTGAGTCCTTAGACAGGGAAGGTTCACCCCTCCACTTT | CARSESLDREGSPLHF
NA | TRBJ2-7 | TRBV11-2 | NA | TGTGCCAGCAGCTTAGACCGCGGAGATGATTACGAGCAGTACTTC | CASSLDRGDDYEQYF
NA | TRBJ1-1 | TRBV19 | many | TGTGCCAGTAGGAATTCCTACCACCCGGAAGCTTTCTTT | CASRNSYHPEAFF
NA | TRBJ2-7 | TRBV11-2 | few | TGTGCCAGCAGCTTAGAGGTGGCCCCAGGCTACGAGCAGTACTTC | CASSLEVAPGYEQYF
TRBD2 | TRBJ2-5 | TRBV24-1 | few | TGTGCCACCAGTGACCCCGGGACTAGCGGGAGATACTTC | CATSDPGTSGRYF
NA | TRBJ2-5 | TRBV2 | NA | TGTGCCAGCAGCCGAGGCAGCCGAATTGAGCCCCAGTACTTC | CASSRGSRIEPQYF
NA | TRBJ1-2 | TRBV29-1 | many | TGCAGCGTTGGACGGGAGGGCGGGGGCTACACCTTC | CSVGREGGGYTF
TRBD2 | TRBJ2-7 | TRBV9 | NA | TGTGCCAGCAGCGCCGGGACTAGCGGGTACGGGCAGTACTTC | CASSAGTSGYGQYF
TRBD1 | TRBJ2-7 | TRBV11-2 | NA | TGTGCCAGCAGCTTCAGACAGGGGGCGACTATAGAGCACTTC | CASSFRQGATIEHF
TRBD1 | TRBJ1-2 | TRBV15 | NA | TGTGCCACCAGCAGCGGACAGGCCAAAAACTATGGCTACACCTTC | CATSSGQAKNYGYTF